Included here is one TCR beta chain sequence, with context. What it recognizes is unknown. This sample was taken from a study of PD-1 blockade in classical Hodgkin lymphoma. Points from the study as a whole: Still unresolved is the cause of the repertoire differences, which may be disease activity or prior therapy.

Relapses following autologous stem cell transplantation were seen in all patients, with brentuximab vedotin exposure varying. The table came from immunoSEQ multiplex PCR; TCRdb's copy has only in-frame clones and leaves some out. This sample has 20,000 to 25,000 clones; just under 80% occur once, and the top ten carry roughly 16%. The CDR3 is 18 residues long. The germline gives CDR1 SGHTA, CDR2 FQGNSA. The germline V and J ends were trimmed by 5 bases and 0 bases, with 23 bases remaining between them. The chain combines TRBV7-2 with TRBJ2-7; no reliable D call. The sequences come from peripheral blood mononuclear cells (PBMCs), collected before the second cycle of nivolumab. This TCR derives from a human donor with classical Hodgkin lymphoma. CDR3 residues: CASSRDSNLGRRSYEQYF. Here the CDR3 DNA reads TGTGCCAGCAGCCGTGATTCTAATTTAGGGCGGCGCTCCTACGAGCAGTACTTC.